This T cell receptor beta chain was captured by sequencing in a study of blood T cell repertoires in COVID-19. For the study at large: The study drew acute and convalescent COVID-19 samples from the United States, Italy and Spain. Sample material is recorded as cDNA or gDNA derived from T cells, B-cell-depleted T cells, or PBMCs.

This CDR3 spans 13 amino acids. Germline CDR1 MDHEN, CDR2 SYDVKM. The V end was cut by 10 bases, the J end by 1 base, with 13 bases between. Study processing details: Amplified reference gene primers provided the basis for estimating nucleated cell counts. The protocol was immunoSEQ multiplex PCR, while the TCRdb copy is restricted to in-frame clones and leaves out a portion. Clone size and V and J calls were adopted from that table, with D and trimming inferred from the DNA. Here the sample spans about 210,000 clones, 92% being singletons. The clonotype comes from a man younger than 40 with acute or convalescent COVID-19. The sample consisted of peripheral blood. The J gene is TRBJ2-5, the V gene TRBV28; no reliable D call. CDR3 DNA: TGTGCCACCGTGAGACAACCCCAAGAGACCCAGTACTTC. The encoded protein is CATVRQPQETQYF.